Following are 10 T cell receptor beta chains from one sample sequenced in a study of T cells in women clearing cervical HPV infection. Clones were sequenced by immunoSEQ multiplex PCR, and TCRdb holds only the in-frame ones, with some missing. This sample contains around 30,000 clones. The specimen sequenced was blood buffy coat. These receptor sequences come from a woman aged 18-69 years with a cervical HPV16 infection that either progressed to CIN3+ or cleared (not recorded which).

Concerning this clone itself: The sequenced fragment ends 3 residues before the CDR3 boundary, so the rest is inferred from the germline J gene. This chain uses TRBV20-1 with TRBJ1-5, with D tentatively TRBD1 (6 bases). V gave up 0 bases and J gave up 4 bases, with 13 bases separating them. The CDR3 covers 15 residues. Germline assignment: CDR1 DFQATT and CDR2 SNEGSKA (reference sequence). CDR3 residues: CSARDQQGGNQPQHF. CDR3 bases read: TGCAGTGCTAGAGATCAACAGGGAGGGAATCAGCCC.

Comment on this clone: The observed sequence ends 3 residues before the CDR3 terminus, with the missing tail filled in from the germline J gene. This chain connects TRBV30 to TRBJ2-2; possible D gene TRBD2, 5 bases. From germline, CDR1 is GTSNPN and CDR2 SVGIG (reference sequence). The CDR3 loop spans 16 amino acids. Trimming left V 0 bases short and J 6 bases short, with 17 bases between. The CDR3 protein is CAWSVVYGYGAGELFF. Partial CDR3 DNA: TGTGCCTGGAGTGTAGTTTACGGGTACGGGGCCGGGGAG.

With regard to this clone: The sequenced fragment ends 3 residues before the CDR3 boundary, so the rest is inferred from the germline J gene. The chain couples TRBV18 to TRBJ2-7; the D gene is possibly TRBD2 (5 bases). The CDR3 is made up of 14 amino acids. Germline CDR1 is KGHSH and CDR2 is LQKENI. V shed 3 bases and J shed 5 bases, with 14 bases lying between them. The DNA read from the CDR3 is TGTGCCAGCTCACCGTCTAGAGCGGTCCACGAG. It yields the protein CASSPSRAVHE. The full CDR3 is CASSPSRAVHEQYF. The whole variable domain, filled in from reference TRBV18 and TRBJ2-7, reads NAGVMQNPRHLVRRRGQEARLRCSPMKGHSHVYWYRQLPEEGLKFMVYLQKENIIDESGMPKERFSAEFPKEGPSILRIQQVVRGDSAAYFCASSPSRAVHEQYFGPGTRLTVT.

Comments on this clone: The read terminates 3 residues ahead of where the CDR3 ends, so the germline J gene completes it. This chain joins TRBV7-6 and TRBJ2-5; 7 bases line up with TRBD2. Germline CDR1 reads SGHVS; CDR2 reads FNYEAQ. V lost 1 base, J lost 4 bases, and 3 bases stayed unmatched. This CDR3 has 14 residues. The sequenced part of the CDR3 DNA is TGTGCCAGCAGCTTAGTTGGGAGGGGAGAGACC. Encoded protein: CASSLVGRGET. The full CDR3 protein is CASSLVGRGETQYF.

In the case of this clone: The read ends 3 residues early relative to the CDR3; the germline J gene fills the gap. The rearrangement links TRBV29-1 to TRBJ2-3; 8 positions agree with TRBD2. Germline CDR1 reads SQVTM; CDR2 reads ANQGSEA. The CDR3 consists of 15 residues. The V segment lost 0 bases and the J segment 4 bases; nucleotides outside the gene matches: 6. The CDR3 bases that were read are TGCAGCGTTGAAGAGCGGCGGGGGGCAGCAGATACG. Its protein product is CSVEERRGAADT. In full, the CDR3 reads CSVEERRGAADTQYF.

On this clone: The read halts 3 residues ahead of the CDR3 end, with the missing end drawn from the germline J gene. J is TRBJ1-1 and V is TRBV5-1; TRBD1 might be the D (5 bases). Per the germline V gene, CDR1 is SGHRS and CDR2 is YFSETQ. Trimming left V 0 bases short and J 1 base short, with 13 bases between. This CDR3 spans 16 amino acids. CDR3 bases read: TGCGCCAGCAGCTTGGGGTCTGGGGGGTCGAACACTGAA. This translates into CASSLGSGGSNTE. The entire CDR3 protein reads CASSLGSGGSNTEAFF.

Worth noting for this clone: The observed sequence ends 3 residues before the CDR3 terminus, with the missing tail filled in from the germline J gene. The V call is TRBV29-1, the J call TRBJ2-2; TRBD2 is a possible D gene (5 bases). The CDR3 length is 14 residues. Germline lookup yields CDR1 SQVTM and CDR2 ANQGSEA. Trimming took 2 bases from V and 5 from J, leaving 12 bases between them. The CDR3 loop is CSVELSGKTGELFF. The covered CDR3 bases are TGCAGCGTTGAATTATCGGGGAAGACCGGGGAG.

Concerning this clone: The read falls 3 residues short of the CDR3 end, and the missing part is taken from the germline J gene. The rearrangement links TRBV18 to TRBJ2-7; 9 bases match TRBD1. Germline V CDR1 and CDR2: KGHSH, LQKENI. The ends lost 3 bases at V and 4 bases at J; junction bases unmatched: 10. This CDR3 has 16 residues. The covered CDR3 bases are TGTGCCAGCTCACCCAACGGACAGGGGTCTCCGTACGAG. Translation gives CASSPNGQGSPYE. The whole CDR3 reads CASSPNGQGSPYEQYF.

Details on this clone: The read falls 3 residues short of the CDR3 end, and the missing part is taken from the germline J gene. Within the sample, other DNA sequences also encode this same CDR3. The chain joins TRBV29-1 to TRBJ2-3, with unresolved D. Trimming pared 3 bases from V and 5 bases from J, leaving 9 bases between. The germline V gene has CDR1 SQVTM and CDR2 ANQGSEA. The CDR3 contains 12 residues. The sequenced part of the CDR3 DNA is TGCAGCGTTGAGCTAGGTGGAGATACG. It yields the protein CSVELGGDT. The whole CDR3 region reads CSVELGGDTQYF.

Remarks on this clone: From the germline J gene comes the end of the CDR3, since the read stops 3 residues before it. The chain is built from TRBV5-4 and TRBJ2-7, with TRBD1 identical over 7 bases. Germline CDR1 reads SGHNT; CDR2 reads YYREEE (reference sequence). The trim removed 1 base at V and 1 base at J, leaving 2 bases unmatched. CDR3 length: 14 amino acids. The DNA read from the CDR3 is TGTGCCAGCAGCTTGAGCAGGGGGTCCTACGAG. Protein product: CASSLSRGSYE. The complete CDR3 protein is CASSLSRGSYEQYF.